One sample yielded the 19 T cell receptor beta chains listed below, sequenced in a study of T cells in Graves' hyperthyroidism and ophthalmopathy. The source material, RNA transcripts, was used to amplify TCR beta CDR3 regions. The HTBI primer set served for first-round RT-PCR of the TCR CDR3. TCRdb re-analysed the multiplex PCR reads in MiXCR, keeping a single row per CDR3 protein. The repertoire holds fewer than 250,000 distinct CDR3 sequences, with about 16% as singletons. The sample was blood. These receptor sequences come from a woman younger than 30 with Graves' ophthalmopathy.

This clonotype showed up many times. The CDR3 region has the DNA TGTGCCAGCAGAACCCCAAATTCATACAATGAGCAGTTCTTC. It codes for CASRTPNSYNEQFF. V and J are TRBV27 and TRBJ2-1; unclear D gene. From germline, CDR1 is MNHEY and CDR2 SMNVEV (reference sequence). V was shortened by 6 bases and J by 4 bases, with 13 bases between the two germline ends. The CDR3 is 14 amino acids.

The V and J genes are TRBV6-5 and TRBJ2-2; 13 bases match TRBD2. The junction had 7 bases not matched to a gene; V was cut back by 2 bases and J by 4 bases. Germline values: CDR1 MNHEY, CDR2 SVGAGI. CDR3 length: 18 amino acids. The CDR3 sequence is CASSYPGLAGDPTGELFF. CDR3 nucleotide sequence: TGTGCCAGCAGTTACCCAGGACTAGCGGGAGATCCCACCGGGGAGCTGTTTTTT.

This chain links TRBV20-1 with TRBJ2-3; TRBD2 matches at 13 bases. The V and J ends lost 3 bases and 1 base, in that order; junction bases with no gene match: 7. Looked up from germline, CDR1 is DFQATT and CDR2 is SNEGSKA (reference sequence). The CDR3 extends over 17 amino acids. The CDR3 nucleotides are TGCAGTGCTAGGGGACTAGCGGGGACGGGTGGCACAGATACGCAGTATTTT. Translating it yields CSARGLAGTGGTDTQYF.

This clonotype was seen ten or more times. The DNA for the CDR3 is TGTGCCAGCAGCTTACGGCGGGCCTACGAGCAGTACTTC. It encodes CASSLRRAYEQYF. The genes are TRBV5-6 and TRBJ2-7; D is perhaps TRBD2 (5 bases). V gave up 2 bases and J gave up 2 bases, with 8 bases separating them. CDR1 and CDR2 (germline): SGHDT, YYEEEE. There are 13 residues in the CDR3. The whole variable domain, filled in from reference TRBV5-6 and TRBJ2-7, reads DAGVTQSPTHLIKTRGQQVTLRCSPKSGHDTVSWYQQALGQGPQFIFQYYEEEERQRGNFPDRFSGHQFPNYSSELNVNALLLGDSALYLCASSLRRAYEQYFGPGTRLTVT.

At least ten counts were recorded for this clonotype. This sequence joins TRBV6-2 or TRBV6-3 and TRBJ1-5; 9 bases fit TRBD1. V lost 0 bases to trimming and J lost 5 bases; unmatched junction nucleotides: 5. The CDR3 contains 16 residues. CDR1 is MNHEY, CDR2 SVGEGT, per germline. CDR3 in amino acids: CASSYSVWTGDQPQHF. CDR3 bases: TGTGCCAGCAGTTACTCAGTGTGGACAGGGGATCAGCCCCAGCATTTT.

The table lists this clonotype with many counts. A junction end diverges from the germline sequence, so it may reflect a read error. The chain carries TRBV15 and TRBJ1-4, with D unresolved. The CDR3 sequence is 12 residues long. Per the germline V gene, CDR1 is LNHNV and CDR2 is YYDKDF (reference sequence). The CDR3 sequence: CATSRDNEKLFF. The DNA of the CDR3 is TGTGCCACCAGTAGAGATAATGAAAAACTGTTTTTT.

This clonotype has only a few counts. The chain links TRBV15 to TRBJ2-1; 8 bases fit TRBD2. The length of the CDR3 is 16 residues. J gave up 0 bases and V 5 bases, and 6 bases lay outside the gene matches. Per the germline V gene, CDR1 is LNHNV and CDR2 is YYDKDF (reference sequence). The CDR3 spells CATSATSGYSYNEQFF. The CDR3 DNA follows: TGTGCCACCAGCGCAACTAGCGGTTACTCCTACAATGAGCAGTTCTTC. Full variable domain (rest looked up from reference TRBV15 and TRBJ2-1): DAMVIQNPRYQVTQFGKPVTLSCSQTLNHNVMYWYQQKSSQAPKLLFHYYDKDFNNEADTPDNFQSRRPNTSFCFLDIRSPGLGDTAMYLCATSATSGYSYNEQFFGPGTRLTVL.

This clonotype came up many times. The CDR3 spells CASSLGDRAFF. The CDR3 DNA sequence: TGTGCCAGCAGTTTGGGGGACAGAGCTTTCTTT. This chain links TRBV12-3 or TRBV12-4 with TRBJ1-1, with 7 positions matching TRBD1. J lost 10 bases, V lost 3 bases, and 2 bases had no gene match. The CDR3 contains 11 residues.

CDR3 nucleotide sequence: TGTGCCTGGAGTCCTAGGATAGGGCCCTTTACCTACGAGCAGTACTTC. Translation gives CAWSPRIGPFTYEQYF. The V call is TRBV30, the J call TRBJ2-7; no definite D call. Trimming stripped 2 bases from V and 2 bases from J, with 19 bases between. Germline CDR1 and CDR2: GTSNPN and SVGIG (reference sequence). The CDR3 runs 16 residues.

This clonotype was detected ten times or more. The CDR3 region has the DNA TGTGCCAGCAGCCCCGACACGAATCAGCCCCAGCATTTT. As protein: CASSPDTNQPQHF. The chain carries TRBV11-2 and TRBJ1-5; no reliable D call. V was trimmed by 5 bases and J by 4 bases, leaving 9 bases between them. Germline CDR1 is SGHAT and CDR2 is FQNNGV. The CDR3 is 13 residues long.

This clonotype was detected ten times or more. In DNA form, the CDR3 reads TGCGCCAGCAGCCTAGCTCTGCAGGGGAGCTCCTACAATGAGCAGTTCTTC. This encodes CASSLALQGSSYNEQFF. V usage is TRBV5-1 and J usage is TRBJ2-1; D is perhaps TRBD1 (6 bases). CDR1 is SGHRS, CDR2 YFSETQ, per germline. The CDR3 is made up of 17 amino acids. The V gene lost 4 bases and the J gene lost 0 bases, with 17 bases spanning the gap. Supplemented by reference TRBV5-1 and TRBJ2-1, the full variable domain reads KAGVTQTPRYLIKTRGQQVTLSCSPISGHRSVSWYQQTPGQGLQFLFEYFSETQRNKGNFPGRFSGRQFSNSRSEMNVSTLELGDSALYLCASSLALQGSSYNEQFFGPGTRLTVL.

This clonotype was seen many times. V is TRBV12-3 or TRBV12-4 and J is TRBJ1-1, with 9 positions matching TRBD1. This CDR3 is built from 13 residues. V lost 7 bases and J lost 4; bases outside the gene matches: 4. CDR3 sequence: CASKRQGGTEAFF. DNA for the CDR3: TGTGCCAGCAAACGACAGGGGGGCACTGAAGCTTTCTTT.

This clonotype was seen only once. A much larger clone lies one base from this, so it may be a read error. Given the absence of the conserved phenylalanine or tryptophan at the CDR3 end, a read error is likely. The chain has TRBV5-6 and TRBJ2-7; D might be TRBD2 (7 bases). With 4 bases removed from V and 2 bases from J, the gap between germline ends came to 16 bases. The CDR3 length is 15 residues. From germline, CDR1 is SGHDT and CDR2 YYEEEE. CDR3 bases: TGTGCCAGCAGCCGGGGAGGGGGGTTAACCTACGAGCAGTACCTC. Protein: CASSRGGGLTYEQYL.

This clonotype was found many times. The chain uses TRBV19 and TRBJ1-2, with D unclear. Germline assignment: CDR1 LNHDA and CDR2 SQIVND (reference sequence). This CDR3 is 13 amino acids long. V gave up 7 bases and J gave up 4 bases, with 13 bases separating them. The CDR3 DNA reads TGTGCCAGTAACAGCCCCATGGGCTATGGCTACACCTTC. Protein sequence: CASNSPMGYGYTF. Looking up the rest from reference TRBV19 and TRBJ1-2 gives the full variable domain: DGGITQSPKYLFRKEGQNVTLSCEQNLNHDAMYWYRQDPGQGLRLIYYSQIVNDFQKGDIAEGYSVSREKKESFPLTVTSAQKNPTAFYLCASNSPMGYGYTFGSGTRLTVV.

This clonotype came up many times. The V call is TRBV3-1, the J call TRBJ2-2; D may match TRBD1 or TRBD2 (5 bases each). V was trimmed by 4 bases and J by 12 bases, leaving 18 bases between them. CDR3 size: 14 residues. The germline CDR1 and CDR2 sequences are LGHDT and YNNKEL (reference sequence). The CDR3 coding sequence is TGTGCCAGCAGCCCGGGACGGGTAATGGGAAAGCTGTTTTTT. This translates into CASSPGRVMGKLFF. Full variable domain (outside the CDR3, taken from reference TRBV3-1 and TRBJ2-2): DTAVSQTPKYLVTQMGNDKSIKCEQNLGHDTMYWYKQDSKKFLKIMFSYNNKELIINETVPNRFSPKSPDKAHLNLHINSLELGDSAVYFCASSPGRVMGKLFFGEGSRLTVL.

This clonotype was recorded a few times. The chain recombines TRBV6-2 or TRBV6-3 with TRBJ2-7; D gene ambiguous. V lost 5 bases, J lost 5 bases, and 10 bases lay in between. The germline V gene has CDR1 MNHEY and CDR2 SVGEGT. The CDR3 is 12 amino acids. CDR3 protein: CASSRPWDEQYF. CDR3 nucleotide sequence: TGTGCCAGCAGTAGACCCTGGGACGAGCAGTACTTC.

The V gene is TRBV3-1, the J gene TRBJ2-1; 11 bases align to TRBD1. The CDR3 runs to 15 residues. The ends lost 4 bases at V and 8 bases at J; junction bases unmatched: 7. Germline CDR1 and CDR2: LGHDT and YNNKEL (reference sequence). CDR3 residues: CASSLGTGGGYEQFF. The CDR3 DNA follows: TGTGCCAGCAGCCTTGGGACAGGGGGGGGTTATGAGCAGTTCTTC.

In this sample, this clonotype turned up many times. The CDR3: CASSVASGDEKLFF. For the CDR3, the DNA is TGTGCCAGCAGCGTAGCGTCAGGTGATGAAAAACTGTTTTTT. The chain couples TRBV9 to TRBJ1-4; D unclear. This CDR3 is 14 amino acids long. The germline V gene encodes CDR1 SGDLS and CDR2 YYNGEE. Between the trimmed V and J ends, which lost 0 bases and 6 bases, there was a span of 9 bases.

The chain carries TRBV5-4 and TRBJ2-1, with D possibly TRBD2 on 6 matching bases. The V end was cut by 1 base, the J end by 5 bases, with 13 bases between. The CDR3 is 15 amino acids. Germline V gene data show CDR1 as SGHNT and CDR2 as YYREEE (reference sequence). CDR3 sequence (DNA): TGTGCCAGCAGCTTGTTTGGCGGGACGAACAATGAGCAGTTCTTC. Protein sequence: CASSLFGGTNNEQFF.